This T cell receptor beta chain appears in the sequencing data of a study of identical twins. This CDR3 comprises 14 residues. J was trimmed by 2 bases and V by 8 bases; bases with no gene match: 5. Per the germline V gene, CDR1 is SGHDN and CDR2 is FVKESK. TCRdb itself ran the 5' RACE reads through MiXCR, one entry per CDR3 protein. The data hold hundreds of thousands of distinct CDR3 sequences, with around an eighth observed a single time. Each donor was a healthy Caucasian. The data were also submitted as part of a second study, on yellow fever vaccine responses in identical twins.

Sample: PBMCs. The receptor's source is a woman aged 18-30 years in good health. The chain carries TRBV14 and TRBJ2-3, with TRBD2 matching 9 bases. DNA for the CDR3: TGTGCCAGCCGACTAGCGGACTACACAGATACGCAGTATTTT. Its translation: CASRLADYTDTQYF.